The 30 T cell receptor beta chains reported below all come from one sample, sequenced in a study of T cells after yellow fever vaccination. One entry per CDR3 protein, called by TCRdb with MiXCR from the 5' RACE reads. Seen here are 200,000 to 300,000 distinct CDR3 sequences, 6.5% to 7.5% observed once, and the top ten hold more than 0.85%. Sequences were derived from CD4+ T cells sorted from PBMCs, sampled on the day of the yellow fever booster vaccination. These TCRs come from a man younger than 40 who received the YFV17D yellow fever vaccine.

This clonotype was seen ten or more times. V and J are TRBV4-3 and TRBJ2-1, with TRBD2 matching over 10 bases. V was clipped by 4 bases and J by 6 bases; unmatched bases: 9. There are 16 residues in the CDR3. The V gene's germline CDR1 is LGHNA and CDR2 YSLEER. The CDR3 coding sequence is TGCGCCAGCAGCCTTGGGTCGGGACTAGCGTCCAATGAGCAGTTCTTC. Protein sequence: CASSLGSGLASNEQFF.

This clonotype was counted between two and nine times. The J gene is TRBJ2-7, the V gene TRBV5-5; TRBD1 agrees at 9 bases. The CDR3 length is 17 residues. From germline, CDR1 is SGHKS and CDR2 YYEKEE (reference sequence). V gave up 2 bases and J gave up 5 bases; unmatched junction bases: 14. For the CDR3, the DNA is TGTGCCAGCAGCTTAGTTTGGGGACAGGGTTCTTACCACGAGCAGTACTTC. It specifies CASSLVWGQGSYHEQYF.

The chain's CDR3 is CASSLGGTTKNEQFF. CDR3 nucleotides: TGTGCCAGCAGTTTAGGGGGGACTACCAAAAATGAGCAGTTCTTC. The chain uses TRBV12-3 or TRBV12-4 and TRBJ2-1, with TRBD2 identical over 7 bases. V shed 1 base and J 7 bases; nucleotides not matched to a gene: 7. The CDR3 consists of 15 residues.

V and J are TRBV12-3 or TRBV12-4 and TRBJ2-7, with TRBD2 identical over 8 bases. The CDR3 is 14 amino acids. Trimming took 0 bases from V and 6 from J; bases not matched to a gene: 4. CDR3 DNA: TGTGCCAGCAGTTTAGCCAGCGGGGGTTTCGAGCAGTACTTC. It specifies CASSLASGGFEQYF.

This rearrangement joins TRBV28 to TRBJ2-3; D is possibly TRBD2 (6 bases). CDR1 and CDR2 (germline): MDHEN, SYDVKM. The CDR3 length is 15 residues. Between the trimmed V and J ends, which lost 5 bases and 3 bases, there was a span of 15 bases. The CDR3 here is CASSTPSSGTDTQYF. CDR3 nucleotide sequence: TGTGCCAGCAGTACGCCTAGTAGCGGAACAGATACGCAGTATTTT. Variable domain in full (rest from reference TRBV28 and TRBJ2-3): DVKVTQSSRYLVKRTGEKVFLECVQDMDHENMFWYRQDPGLGLRLIYFSYDVKMKEKGDIPEGYSVSREKKERFSLILESASTNQTSMYLCASSTPSSGTDTQYFGPGTRLTVL.

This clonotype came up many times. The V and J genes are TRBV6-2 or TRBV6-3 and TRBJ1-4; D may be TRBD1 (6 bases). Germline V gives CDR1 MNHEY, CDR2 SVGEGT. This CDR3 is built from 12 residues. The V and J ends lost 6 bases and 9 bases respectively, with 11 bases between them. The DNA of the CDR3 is TGTGCCAGCAGGACAGGAGGGAAAAAACTGTTTTTT. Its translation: CASRTGGKKLFF.

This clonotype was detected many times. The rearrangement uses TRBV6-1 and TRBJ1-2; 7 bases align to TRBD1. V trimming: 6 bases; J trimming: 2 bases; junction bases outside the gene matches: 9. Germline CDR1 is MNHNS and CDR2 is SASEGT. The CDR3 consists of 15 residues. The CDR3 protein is CASRTSGGGNYGYTF. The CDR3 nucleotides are TGTGCCAGCAGAACCAGCGGAGGGGGCAACTATGGCTACACCTTC.

CDR3 amino acids: CASKLAGGETQYF. CDR3 DNA sequence: TGCGCCAGCAAATTAGCGGGAGGAGAGACCCAGTACTTC. The chain couples TRBV5-1 to TRBJ2-5, with 10 bases lining up with TRBD2. CDR1 and CDR2 (germline): SGHRS, YFSETQ. This CDR3 is built from 13 residues. V trimming: 6 bases; J trimming: 4 bases; junction bases outside the gene matches: 3.

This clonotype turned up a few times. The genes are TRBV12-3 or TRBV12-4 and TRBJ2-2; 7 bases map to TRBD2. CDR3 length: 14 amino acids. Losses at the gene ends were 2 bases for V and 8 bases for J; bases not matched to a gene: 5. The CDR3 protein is CASSLRLAEGELFF. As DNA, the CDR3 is TGTGCCAGCAGTTTAAGGCTAGCGGAAGGGGAGCTGTTTTTT.

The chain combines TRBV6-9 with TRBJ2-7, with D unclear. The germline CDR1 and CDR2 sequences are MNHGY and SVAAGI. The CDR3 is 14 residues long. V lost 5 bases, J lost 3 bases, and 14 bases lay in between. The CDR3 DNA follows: TGTGCCAGCAGTCCTTCCTTGGGCCTCTACGAGCAGTACTTC. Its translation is CASSPSLGLYEQYF.

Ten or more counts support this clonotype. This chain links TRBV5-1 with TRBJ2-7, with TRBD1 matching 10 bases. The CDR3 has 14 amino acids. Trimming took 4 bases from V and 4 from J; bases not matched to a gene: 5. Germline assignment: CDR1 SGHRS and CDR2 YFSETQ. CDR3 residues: CASSLGQGVYEQYF. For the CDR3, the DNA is TGCGCCAGCAGCCTTGGACAGGGGGTGTACGAGCAGTACTTC. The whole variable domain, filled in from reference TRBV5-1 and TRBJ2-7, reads KAGVTQTPRYLIKTRGQQVTLSCSPISGHRSVSWYQQTPGQGLQFLFEYFSETQRNKGNFPGRFSGRQFSNSRSEMNVSTLELGDSALYLCASSLGQGVYEQYFGPGTRLTVT.

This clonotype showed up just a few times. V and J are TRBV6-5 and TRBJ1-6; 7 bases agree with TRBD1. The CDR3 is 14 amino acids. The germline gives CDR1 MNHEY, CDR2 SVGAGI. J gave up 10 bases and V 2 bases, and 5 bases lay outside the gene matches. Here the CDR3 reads CASSYTDRRSPLHF. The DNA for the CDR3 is TGTGCCAGCAGTTACACGGACAGGAGATCACCCCTCCACTTT.

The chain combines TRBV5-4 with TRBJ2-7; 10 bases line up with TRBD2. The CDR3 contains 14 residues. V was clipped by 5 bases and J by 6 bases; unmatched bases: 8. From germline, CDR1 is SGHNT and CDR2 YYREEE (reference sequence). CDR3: CASRNPGLASEQYF. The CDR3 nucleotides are TGTGCCAGCAGAAACCCGGGACTAGCGAGCGAGCAGTACTTC.

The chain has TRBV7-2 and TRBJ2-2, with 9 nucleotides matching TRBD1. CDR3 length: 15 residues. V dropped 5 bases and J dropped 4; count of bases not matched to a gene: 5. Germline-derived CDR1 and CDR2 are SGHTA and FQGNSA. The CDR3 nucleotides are TGTGCCAGCAGCAGACAGGGGGGCGGCACCGGGGAGCTGTTTTTT. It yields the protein CASSRQGGGTGELFF. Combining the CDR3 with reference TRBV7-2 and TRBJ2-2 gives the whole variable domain GAGVSQSPSNKVTEKGKDVELRCDPISGHTALYWYRQSLGQGLEFLIYFQGNSAPDKSGLPSDRFSAERTGGSVSTLTIQRTQQEDSAVYLCASSRQGGGTGELFFGEGSRLTVL.

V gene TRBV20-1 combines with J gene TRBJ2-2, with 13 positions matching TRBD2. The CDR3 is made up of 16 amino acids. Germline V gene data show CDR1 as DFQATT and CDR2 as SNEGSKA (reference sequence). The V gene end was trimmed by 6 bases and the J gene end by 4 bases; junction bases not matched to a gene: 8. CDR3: CSARTSGSDATGELFF. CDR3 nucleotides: TGCAGTGCAAGGACTAGCGGGAGTGATGCCACCGGGGAGCTGTTTTTT.

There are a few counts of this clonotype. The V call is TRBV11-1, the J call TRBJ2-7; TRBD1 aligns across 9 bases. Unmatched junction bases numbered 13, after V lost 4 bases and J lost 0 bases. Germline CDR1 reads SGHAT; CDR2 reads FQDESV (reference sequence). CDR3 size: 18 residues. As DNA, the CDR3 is TGTGCCAGCAGCTCGTTGGGGCGCGGGACAGGGCGCTCCTACGAGCAGTACTTC. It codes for CASSSLGRGTGRSYEQYF.

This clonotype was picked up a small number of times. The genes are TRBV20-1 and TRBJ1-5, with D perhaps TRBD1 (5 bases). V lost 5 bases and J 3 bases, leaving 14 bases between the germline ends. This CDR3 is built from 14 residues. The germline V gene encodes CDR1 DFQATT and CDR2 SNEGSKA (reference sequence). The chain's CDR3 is CSAALGQPNQPQHF. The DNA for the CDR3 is TGCAGTGCTGCCTTGGGGCAGCCCAATCAGCCCCAGCATTTT.

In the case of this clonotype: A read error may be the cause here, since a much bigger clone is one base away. In DNA, the CDR3 is TGTGTCAGCAGCCGGGGGGCTAGCGGTGGCACCGGGGAGCTGTTTTTT. Translated: CVSSRGASGGTGELFF. J is TRBJ2-2 and V is TRBV4-2; a possible D gene is TRBD2 (7 bases). This CDR3 is built from 16 residues. Germline assignment: CDR1 LGHNA and CDR2 YNFKEQ.

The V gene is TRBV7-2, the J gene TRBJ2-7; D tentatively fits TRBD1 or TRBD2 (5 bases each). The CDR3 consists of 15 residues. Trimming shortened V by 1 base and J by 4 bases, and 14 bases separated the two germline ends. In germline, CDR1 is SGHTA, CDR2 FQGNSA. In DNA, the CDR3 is TGTGCCAGCAGCTTAGTATCGAGGGGTTTTTACGAGCAGTACTTC. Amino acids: CASSLVSRGFYEQYF.

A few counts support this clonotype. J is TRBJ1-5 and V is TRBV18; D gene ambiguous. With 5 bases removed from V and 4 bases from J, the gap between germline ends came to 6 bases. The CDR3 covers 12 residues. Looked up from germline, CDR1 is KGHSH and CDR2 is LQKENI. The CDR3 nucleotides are TGTGCCAGCTCAATAATTAATCAGCCCCAGCATTTT. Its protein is CASSIINQPQHF.

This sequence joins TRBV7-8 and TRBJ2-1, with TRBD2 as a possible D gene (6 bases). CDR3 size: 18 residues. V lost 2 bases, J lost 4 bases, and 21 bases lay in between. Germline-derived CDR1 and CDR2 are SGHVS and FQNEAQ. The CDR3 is CASSLRPSAGLLYNEQFF. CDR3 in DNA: TGTGCCAGCAGCTTACGACCTAGTGCGGGATTACTTTACAATGAGCAGTTCTTC.

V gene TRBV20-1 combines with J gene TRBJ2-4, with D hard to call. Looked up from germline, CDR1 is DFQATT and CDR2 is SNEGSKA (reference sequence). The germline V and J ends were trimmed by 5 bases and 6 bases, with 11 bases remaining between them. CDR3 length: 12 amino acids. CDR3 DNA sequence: TGCAGTGCTCTACGAAGTGGAAACATTCAGTACTTC. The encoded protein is CSALRSGNIQYF.

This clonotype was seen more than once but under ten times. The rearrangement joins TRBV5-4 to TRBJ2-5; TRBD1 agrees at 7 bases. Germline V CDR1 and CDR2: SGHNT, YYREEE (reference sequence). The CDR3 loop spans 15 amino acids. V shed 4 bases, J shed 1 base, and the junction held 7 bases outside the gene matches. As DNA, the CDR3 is TGTGCCAGCAGCCAGAGAACAGGGGCCCAAGAGACCCAGTACTTC. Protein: CASSQRTGAQETQYF. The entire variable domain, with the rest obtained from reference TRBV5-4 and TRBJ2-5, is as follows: ETGVTQSPTHLIKTRGQQVTLRCSSQSGHNTVSWYQQALGQGPQFIFQYYREEENGRGNFPPRFSGLQFPNYSSELNVNALELDDSALYLCASSQRTGAQETQYFGPGTRLLVL.

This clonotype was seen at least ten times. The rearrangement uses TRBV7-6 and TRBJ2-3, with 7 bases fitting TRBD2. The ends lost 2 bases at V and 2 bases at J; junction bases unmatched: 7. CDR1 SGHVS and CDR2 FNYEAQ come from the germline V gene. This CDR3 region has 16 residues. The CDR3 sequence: CASSLTTSETTDTQYF. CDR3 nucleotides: TGTGCCAGCAGCTTAACTACTAGCGAGACCACAGATACGCAGTATTTT.

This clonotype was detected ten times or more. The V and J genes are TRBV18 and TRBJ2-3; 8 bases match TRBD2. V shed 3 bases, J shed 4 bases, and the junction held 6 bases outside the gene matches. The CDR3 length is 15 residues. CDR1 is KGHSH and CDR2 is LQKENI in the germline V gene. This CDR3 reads CASSPYSGTADTQYF. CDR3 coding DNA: TGTGCCAGCTCACCCTATAGCGGGACGGCAGATACGCAGTATTTT.

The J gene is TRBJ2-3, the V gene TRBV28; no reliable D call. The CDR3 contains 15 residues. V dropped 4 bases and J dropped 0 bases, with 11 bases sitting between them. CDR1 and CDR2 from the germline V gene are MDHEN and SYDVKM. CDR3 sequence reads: CASSSVGRSTDTQYF. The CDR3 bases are TGTGCCAGCAGTTCTGTAGGACGGAGCACAGATACGCAGTATTTT.

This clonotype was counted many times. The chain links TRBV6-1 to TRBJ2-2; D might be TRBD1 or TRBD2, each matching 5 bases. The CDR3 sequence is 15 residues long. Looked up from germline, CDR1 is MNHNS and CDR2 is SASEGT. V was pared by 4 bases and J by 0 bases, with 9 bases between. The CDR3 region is CASSGGRANTGELFF. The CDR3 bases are TGTGCCAGCAGTGGGGGACGGGCGAACACCGGGGAGCTGTTTTTT.

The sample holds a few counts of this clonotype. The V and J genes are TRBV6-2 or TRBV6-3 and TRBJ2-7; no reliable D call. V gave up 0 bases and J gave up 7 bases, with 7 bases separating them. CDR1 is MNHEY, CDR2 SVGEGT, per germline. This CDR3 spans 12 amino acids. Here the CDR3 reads CASSYSVGEQYF. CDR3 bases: TGTGCCAGCAGTTACTCGGTGGGTGAGCAGTACTTC.

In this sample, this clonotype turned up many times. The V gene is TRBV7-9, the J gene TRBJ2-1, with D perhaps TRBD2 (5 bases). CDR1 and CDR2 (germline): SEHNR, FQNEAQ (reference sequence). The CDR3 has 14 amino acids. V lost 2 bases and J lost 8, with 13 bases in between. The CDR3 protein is CASSLLIGVDEQFF. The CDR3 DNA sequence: TGTGCCAGCAGCTTACTCATCGGGGTAGATGAGCAGTTCTTC.

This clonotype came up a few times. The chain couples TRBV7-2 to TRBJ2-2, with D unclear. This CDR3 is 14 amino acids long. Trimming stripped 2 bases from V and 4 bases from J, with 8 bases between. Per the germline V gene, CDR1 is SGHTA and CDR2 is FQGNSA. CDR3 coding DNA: TGTGCCAGCAGCTTATCAGGATTCACCGGGGAGCTGTTTTTT. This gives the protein CASSLSGFTGELFF.